The 13 T cell receptor beta chains in this list originate from one sample, sequenced in a study of blood T cells in healthy people across ages. A second PCR, run for roughly 6 to 11 cycles, used a sample-barcoded 5' primer plus a J-beta primer mix. TCRdb redid the calling of the 5' RACE reads with MiXCR, one entry per CDR3 protein. The sample shows about 1.5 million distinct CDR3 sequences, about 42% of them seen only once. The material sequenced was blood. These receptors were taken from a woman between 18 and 29 years old in good health.

This clonotype was counted between two and nine times. The V gene is TRBV7-3, the J gene TRBJ1-3, with D unclear. This CDR3 comprises 15 residues. Trimming pared 2 bases from V and 0 bases from J, leaving 8 bases between. Germline values: CDR1 SGHTA, CDR2 FQGTGA. CDR3 sequence reads: CASSLDGNSGNTIYF. The CDR3 nucleotides are TGTGCCAGCAGCTTAGACGGGAACTCTGGAAACACCATATATTTT.

V gene TRBV20-1 combines with J gene TRBJ2-1; 13 bases match TRBD2. Trimming removed 5 bases from V and 6 bases from J; junction bases left unmatched: 7. Looked up from germline, CDR1 is DFQATT and CDR2 is SNEGSKA (reference sequence). The length of the CDR3 is 15 residues. The CDR3 loop reads CSAPILAGGFNEQFF. The CDR3 nucleotides read TGCAGTGCTCCAATACTAGCGGGAGGGTTCAATGAGCAGTTCTTC.

This clonotype was found a few times. V is TRBV7-9 and J is TRBJ1-2; D not resolved. The CDR3 runs to 13 residues. Germline values: CDR1 SEHNR, CDR2 FQNEAQ (reference sequence). Trimming removed 1 base at V and 6 bases at J, with 9 bases between. The DNA for the CDR3 is TGTGCCAGCAGCTTAGGCCAGTTTAATGGCTACACCTTC. Its protein is CASSLGQFNGYTF.

The chain joins TRBV7-2 to TRBJ2-3, with D maybe TRBD2 (7 bases). The ends were cut back, 1 base at V and 2 bases at J, with 13 bases in the middle. Germline values: CDR1 SGHTA, CDR2 FQGNSA. The CDR3 has 16 residues. CDR3 in amino acids: CASSLGWGGLTDTQYF. Here the CDR3 DNA reads TGTGCCAGCAGCTTAGGATGGGGGGGGCTCACAGATACGCAGTATTTT. The variable domain in full, completed from reference TRBV7-2 and TRBJ2-3, reads GAGVSQSPSNKVTEKGKDVELRCDPISGHTALYWYRQSLGQGLEFLIYFQGNSAPDKSGLPSDRFSAERTGGSVSTLTIQRTQQEDSAVYLCASSLGWGGLTDTQYFGPGTRLTVL.

This clonotype appeared a few times. This chain joins TRBV12-3 or TRBV12-4 and TRBJ2-1; tentatively, D is TRBD1 (5 bases). V was trimmed by 2 bases and J by 7 bases, leaving 12 bases between them. This CDR3 contains 14 residues. CDR3 sequence reads: CASSLSSGLNEQFF. For the CDR3, the DNA is TGTGCCAGCAGTTTATCATCAGGGTTAAATGAGCAGTTCTTC.

This clonotype was recorded many times. The rearrangement links TRBV29-1 to TRBJ2-7; 8 bases are a match to TRBD2. CDR1 is SQVTM and CDR2 is ANQGSEA in the germline V gene. V lost 1 base, J lost 2 bases, and 10 bases stayed unmatched. The CDR3 runs to 16 residues. The CDR3 region is CSVEGDSRGDTYEQYF. CDR3 DNA sequence: TGCAGCGTTGAAGGGGATTCGCGGGGGGATACCTACGAGCAGTACTTC.

This clonotype has only a few counts. This rearrangement joins TRBV20-1 to TRBJ1-1; D remains ambiguous. The V gene lost 2 bases and the J gene lost 6 bases, with 10 bases spanning the gap. Germline-derived CDR1 and CDR2 are DFQATT and SNEGSKA (reference sequence). The CDR3 runs 12 residues. The CDR3 DNA follows: TGCAGTGCTAGACCCCAGGTCGCTGAAGCTTTCTTT. Its translation: CSARPQVAEAFF.

The chain carries TRBV20-1 and TRBJ2-3; TRBD2 agrees at 11 bases. Trimming took 1 base from V and 3 from J; bases not matched to a gene: 3. The CDR3 is 15 amino acids. Germline V gives CDR1 DFQATT, CDR2 SNEGSKA (reference sequence). The CDR3 DNA sequence: TGCAGTGCTAGAGGACTAGCGGGAATAACAGATACGCAGTATTTT. Translating it yields CSARGLAGITDTQYF.

The chain links TRBV15 to TRBJ2-3; 9 nucleotides match TRBD1. This CDR3 is 17 amino acids long. Trimming at V came to 1 base and at J to 0 bases, leaving 5 bases not matched to a gene. Germline-derived CDR1 and CDR2 are LNHNV and YYDKDF (reference sequence). The CDR3 spells CATSRAQGAFSTDTQYF. CDR3 DNA: TGTGCCACCAGCAGAGCACAGGGGGCTTTTAGCACAGATACGCAGTATTTT.

This clonotype occurred a few times. The chain links TRBV20-1 to TRBJ1-5; possibly TRBD1 for D (5 bases). Germline loops: CDR1 DFQATT, CDR2 SNEGSKA (reference sequence). The CDR3 runs 13 residues. Trimming pared 5 bases from V and 3 bases from J, leaving 11 bases between. CDR3 nucleotides: TGCAGTGCTCAACAGGTGATCAATCAGCCCCAGCATTTT. It encodes CSAQQVINQPQHF.

The chain employs TRBV12-5 and TRBJ1-5, with 7 bases identical to TRBD1. The germline gives CDR1 LGHNT, CDR2 FRNRAP. The CDR3 is 18 amino acids. V lost 2 bases and J lost 2; bases outside the gene matches: 12. CDR3 protein: CASGLISGGYMCNQPQHF. The DNA for the CDR3 is TGTGCTAGTGGTTTGATTTCAGGGGGGTACATGTGCAATCAGCCCCAGCATTTT. Supplemented by reference TRBV12-5 and TRBJ1-5, the full variable domain reads DARVTQTPRHKVTEMGQEVTMRCQPILGHNTVFWYRQTMMQGLELLAYFRNRAPLDDSGMPKDRFSAEMPDATLATLKIQPSEPRDSAVYFCASGLISGGYMCNQPQHFGDGTRLSIL.

The rearrangement links TRBV7-9 to TRBJ2-1, with D possibly TRBD2 on 5 matching bases. Trimming stripped 0 bases from V and 1 base from J, with 10 bases between. Per germline, CDR1 SEHNR and CDR2 FQNEAQ (reference sequence). This CDR3 has 16 residues. The DNA of the CDR3 is TGTGCCAGCAGCTTAGCGCACGGCGGGTCCTACAATGAGCAGTTCTTC. Its translation is CASSLAHGGSYNEQFF.

The genes are TRBV10-3 and TRBJ1-2; D remains ambiguous. This CDR3 has 14 amino acids. Per germline, CDR1 ENHRY and CDR2 SYGVKD. The V end was cut by 7 bases, the J end by 2 bases, with 14 bases between. CDR3 DNA: TGTGCCATCACGCGCGCTGCGCCGAACTATGGCTACACCTTC. Translation: CAITRAAPNYGYTF.